This TCR beta chain was sequenced during a study of blood T cell repertoires in COVID-19. Study at large: The origin of the acute and convalescent COVID-19 samples was the United States, Italy and Spain. The cDNA or gDNA used as material had been derived from T cells, B-cell-depleted T cells, or PBMCs.

In the original analysis: The assay estimated nucleated cells by amplifying reference gene primers. This table comes from immunoSEQ multiplex PCR, and its TCRdb copy is limited to in-frame clones, with some not included. V, J and clone size are those of that table, while D and trimming were read from the DNA. The sample consists of roughly 330,000 clones, around 80% of them appearing once. What was sequenced was peripheral blood. The origin of this receptor is a woman aged 50 to 60 with acute or convalescent COVID-19.

The CDR3 sequence is CAIRIGQGDTYEQYF. The CDR3 coding sequence is TGTGCCATCAGGATAGGACAGGGTGATACCTACGAGCAGTACTTC. The rearrangement joins TRBV10-3 to TRBJ2-7, with 8 bases aligning to TRBD1. With 6 bases clipped from V and 2 bases from J, the junction kept 9 bases outside the gene matches. The CDR3 loop spans 15 amino acids. The germline V gene encodes CDR1 ENHRY and CDR2 SYGVKD.